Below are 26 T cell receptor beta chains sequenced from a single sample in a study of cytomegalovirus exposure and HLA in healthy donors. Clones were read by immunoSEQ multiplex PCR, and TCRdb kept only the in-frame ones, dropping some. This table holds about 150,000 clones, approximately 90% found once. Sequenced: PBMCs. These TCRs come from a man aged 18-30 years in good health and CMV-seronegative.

CDR3 amino acids: CASSLLPGSLEKLFF. CDR3 bases: TGTGCCAGCAGTCTACTTCCCGGGTCTCTCGAAAAACTGTTTTTT. The chain has TRBV6-1 and TRBJ1-4; D is ambiguous. V lost 5 bases and J 8 bases, leaving 18 bases between the germline ends. Germline V gene lookup returns CDR1 MNHNS and CDR2 SASEGT. The CDR3 runs 15 residues.

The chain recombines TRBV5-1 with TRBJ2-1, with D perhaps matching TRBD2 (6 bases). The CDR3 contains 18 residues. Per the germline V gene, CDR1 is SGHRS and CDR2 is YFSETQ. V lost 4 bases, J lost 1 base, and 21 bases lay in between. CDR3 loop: CASSGLSGIPFSYNEQFF. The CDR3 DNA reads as TGCGCCAGCAGCGGCCTTAGCGGAATCCCATTTTCCTACAATGAGCAGTTCTTC.

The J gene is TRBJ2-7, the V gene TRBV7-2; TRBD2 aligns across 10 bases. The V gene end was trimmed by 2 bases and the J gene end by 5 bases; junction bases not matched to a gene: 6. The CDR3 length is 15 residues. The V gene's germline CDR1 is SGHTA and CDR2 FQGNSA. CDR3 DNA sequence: TGTGCCAGCAGCTTAACTAGCGGGAAGTATAACGAGCAGTACTTC. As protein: CASSLTSGKYNEQYF. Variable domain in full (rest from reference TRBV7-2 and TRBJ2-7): GAGVSQSPSNKVTEKGKDVELRCDPISGHTALYWYRQSLGQGLEFLIYFQGNSAPDKSGLPSDRFSAERTGGSVSTLTIQRTQQEDSAVYLCASSLTSGKYNEQYFGPGTRLTVT.

The CDR3 DNA is TGTGCCAGCAATAGGGACAGGGGAGGTGGTGGCTACACCTTC. Its protein product is CASNRDRGGGGYTF. The chain carries TRBV6-1 and TRBJ1-2; 10 nucleotides match TRBD1. The CDR3 consists of 14 residues. The ends lost 7 bases at V and 7 bases at J; junction bases unmatched: 9. Per the germline V gene, CDR1 is MNHNS and CDR2 is SASEGT.

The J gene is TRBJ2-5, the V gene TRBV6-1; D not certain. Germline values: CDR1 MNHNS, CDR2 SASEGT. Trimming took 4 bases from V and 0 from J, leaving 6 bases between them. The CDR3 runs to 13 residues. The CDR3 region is CASSALYQETQYF. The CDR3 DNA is TGTGCCAGCAGTGCCCTGTACCAAGAGACCCAGTACTTC.

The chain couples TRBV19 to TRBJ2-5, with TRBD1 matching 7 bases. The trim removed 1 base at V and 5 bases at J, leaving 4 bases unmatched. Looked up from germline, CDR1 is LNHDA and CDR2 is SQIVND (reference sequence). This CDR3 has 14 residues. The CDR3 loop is CASSIAQGRETQYF. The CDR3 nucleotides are TGTGCCAGTAGTATAGCACAGGGGCGGGAGACCCAGTACTTC.

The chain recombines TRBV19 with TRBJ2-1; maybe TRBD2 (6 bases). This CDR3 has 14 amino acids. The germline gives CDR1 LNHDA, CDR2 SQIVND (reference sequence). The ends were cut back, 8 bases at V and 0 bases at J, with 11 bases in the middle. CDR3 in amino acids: CASCDGSSYNEQFF. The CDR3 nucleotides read TGTGCCAGTTGCGACGGGAGCTCCTACAATGAGCAGTTCTTC.

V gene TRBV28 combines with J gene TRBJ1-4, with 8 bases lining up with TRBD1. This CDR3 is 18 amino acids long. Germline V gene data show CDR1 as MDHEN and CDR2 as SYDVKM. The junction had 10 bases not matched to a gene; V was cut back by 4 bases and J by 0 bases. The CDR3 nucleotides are TGTGCCAGCAGTTCGCCCGAGAAACAGGGGGCAACTAATGAAAAACTGTTTTTT. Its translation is CASSSPEKQGATNEKLFF. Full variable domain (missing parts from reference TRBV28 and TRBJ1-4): DVKVTQSSRYLVKRTGEKVFLECVQDMDHENMFWYRQDPGLGLRLIYFSYDVKMKEKGDIPEGYSVSREKKERFSLILESASTNQTSMYLCASSSPEKQGATNEKLFFGSGTQLSVL.

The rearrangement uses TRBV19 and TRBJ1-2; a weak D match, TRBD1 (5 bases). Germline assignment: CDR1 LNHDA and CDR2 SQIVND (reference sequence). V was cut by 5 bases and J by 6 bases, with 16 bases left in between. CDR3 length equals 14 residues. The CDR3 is CASSALLGGDGYTF. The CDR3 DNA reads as TGTGCCAGTAGTGCCCTTTTGGGAGGGGATGGCTACACCTTC.

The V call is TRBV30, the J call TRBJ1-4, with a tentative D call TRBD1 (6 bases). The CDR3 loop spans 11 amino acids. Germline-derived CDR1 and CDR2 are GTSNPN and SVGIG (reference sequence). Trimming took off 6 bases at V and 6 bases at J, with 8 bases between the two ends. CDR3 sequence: CACEGDEKLFF. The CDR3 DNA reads TGTGCCTGCGAGGGGGATGAAAAACTGTTTTTT.

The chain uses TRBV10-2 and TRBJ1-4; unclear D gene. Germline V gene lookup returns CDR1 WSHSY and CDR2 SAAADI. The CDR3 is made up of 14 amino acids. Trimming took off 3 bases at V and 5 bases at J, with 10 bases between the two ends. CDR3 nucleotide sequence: TGCGCCAGCAGTGATACCGGGAACAATGAAAAACTGTTTTTT. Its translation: CASSDTGNNEKLFF.

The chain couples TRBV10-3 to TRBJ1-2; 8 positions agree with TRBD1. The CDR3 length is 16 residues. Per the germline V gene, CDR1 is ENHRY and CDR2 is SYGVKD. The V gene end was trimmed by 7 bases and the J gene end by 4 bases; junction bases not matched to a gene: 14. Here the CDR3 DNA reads TGTGCCATCACCTCTTTGGCCGACAGGGGATTCTATGGCTACACCTTC. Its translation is CAITSLADRGFYGYTF.

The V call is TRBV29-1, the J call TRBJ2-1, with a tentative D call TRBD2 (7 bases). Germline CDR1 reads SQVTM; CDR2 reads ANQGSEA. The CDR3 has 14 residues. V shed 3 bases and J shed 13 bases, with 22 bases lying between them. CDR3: CSVDRRGPKLLQFF. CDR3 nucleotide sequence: TGCAGCGTTGATCGGCGGGGGCCAAAATTATTACAGTTCTTC.

The CDR3, as DNA: TGCGCCAGCAAACTAGCGGGGGTAACCGGGGAGCTGTTTTTT. As protein: CASKLAGVTGELFF. V and J are TRBV5-1 and TRBJ2-2; 11 positions match TRBD2. Unmatched junction bases numbered 3, after V lost 6 bases and J lost 5 bases. CDR3 length: 14 amino acids. Looked up from germline, CDR1 is SGHRS and CDR2 is YFSETQ.

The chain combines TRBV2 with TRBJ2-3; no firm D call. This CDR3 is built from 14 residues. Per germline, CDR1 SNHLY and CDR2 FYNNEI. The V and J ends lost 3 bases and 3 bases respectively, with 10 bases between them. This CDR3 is CASSEAARTDTQYF. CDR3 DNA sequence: TGTGCCAGCAGTGAGGCGGCTAGGACAGATACGCAGTATTTT.

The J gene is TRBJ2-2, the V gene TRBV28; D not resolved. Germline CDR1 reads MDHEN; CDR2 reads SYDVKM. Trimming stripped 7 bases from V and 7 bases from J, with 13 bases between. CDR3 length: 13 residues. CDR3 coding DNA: TGTGCCAGCATCCTAGTGATCGGCGGGGAGCTGTTTTTT. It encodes CASILVIGGELFF.

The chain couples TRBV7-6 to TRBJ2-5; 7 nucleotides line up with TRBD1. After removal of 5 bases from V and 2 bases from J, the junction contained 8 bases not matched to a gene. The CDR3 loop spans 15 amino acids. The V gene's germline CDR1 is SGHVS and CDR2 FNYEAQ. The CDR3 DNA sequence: TGTGCCAGCAGCCCCTCACGGGACAGACAAGAGACCCAGTACTTC. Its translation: CASSPSRDRQETQYF.

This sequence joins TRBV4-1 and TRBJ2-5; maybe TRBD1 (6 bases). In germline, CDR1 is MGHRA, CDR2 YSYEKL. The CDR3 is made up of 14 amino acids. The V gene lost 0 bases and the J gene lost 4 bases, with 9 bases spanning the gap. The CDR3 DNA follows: TGCGCCAGCAGCCAAGATCCAGGGGCAGAGACCCAGTACTTC. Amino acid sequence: CASSQDPGAETQYF.

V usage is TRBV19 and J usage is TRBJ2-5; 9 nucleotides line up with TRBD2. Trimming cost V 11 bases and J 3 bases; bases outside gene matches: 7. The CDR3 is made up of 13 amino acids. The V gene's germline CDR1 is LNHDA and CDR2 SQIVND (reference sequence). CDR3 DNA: TGTGCCTCCCAGAGACTAGCGGAAGAGACCCAGTACTTC. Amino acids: CASQRLAEETQYF.

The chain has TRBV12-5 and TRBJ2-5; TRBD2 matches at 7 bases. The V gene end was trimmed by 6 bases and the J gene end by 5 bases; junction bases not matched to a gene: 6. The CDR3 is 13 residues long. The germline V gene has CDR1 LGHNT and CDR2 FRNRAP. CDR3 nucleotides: TGTGCTAGTGGGGCGGGAGCGGGCGAGACCCAGTACTTC. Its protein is CASGAGAGETQYF.

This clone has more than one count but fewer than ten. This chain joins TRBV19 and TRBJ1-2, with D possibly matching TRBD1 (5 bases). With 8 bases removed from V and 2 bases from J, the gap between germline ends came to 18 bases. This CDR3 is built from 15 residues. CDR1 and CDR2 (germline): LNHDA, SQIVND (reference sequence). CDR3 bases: TGTGCCAGTTGCCCCCAGTCGGGGGTAAACTATGGCTACACCTTC. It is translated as CASCPQSGVNYGYTF.

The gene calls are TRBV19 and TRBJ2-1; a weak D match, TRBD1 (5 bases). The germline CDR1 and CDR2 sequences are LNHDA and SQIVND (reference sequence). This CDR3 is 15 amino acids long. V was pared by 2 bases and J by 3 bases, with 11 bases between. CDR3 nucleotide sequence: TGTGCCAGTAGTATAACCCAGGGTAACTACAATGAGCAGTTCTTC. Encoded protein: CASSITQGNYNEQFF.

CDR3 sequence (DNA): TGTGCCAGTACTTCAGGGGTATCGTCTGGCTACACCTTC. Translation gives CASTSGVSSGYTF. This chain uses TRBV7-2 with TRBJ1-2; TRBD1 is a possible D gene (6 bases). The germline gives CDR1 SGHTA, CDR2 FQGNSA. CDR3 length: 13 residues. The V and J ends lost 9 bases and 7 bases respectively, with 18 bases between them.

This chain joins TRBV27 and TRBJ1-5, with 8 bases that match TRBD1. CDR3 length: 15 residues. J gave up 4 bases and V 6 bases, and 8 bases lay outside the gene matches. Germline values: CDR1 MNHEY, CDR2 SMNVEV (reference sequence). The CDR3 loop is CASRLTGVGNQPQHF. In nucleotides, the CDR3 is TGTGCCAGCAGATTGACAGGGGTGGGGAATCAGCCCCAGCATTTT.

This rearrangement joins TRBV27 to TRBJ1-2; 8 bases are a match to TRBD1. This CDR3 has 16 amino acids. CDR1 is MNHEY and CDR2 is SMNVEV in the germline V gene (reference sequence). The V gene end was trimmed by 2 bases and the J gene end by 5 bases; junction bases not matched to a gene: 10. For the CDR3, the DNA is TGTGCCAGCAGTTTACGACCTCCAGGGGGCAAATATGGCTACACCTTC. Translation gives CASSLRPPGGKYGYTF.

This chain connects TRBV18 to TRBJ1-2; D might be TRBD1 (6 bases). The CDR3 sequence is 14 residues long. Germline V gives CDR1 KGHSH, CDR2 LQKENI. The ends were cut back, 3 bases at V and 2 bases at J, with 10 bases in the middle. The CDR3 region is CASSPLGQNYGYTF. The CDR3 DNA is TGTGCCAGCTCACCCCTTGGACAGAACTATGGCTACACCTTC.